This T cell receptor (beta chain) is from a study of blood T cell repertoires in COVID-19. Study background: The United States, Italy and Spain supplied acute and convalescent COVID-19 samples. T cells, B-cell-depleted T cells, or PBMCs provided the cDNA or gDNA that served as material.

Study members were between roughly 18 and 100 years old and lived in 24 US regions. This clone has a single count. The repertoire was sequenced with immunoSEQ multiplex PCR; TCRdb's copy has only in-frame clones and lacks some. The table records over 200,000 clones, roughly four fifths of them present only once. The CDR3 contains 14 residues. Trimming pared 2 bases from V and 6 bases from J, leaving 11 bases between. Germline CDR1 reads MNHNY; CDR2 reads SVGAGI (reference sequence). The TCR comes from a man in his forties who had recovered from COVID-19. Input material: PBMCs or T cells enriched from blood (not recorded which). The gene calls are TRBV6-6 and TRBJ2-1; D is unresolved. The CDR3 DNA reads as TGTGCCAGCAGTTACGCGCGAGGAGTCAATGAGCAGTTCTTC. Its protein product is CASSYARGVNEQFF.